The 22 T cell receptor beta chains in this list originate from one sample, sequenced in a study of cytomegalovirus exposure and HLA in healthy donors. PCR used 60 Vbeta primers and 13 Jbeta primers. Data came from immunoSEQ multiplex PCR; TCRdb stores just in-frame clones and leaves some out. The sample has 150,000 to 200,000 clones; around 83% are singletons. The source material was PBMCs. The receptors derive from a man younger than 35 in good health and CMV-seropositive.

The table lists this clone with a few counts. The chain has TRBV19 and TRBJ1-2, with a possible D match to TRBD1 (6 bases). Germline loops: CDR1 LNHDA, CDR2 SQIVND (reference sequence). V was cut by 6 bases and J by 7 bases, with 18 bases left in between. This CDR3 has 14 amino acids. The CDR3 bases are TGTGCCAGTAGGTCGGGACACCAACGTACTGGCTACACCTTC. This codes for CASRSGHQRTGYTF.

The chain links TRBV5-4 to TRBJ1-1, with TRBD1 matching over 9 bases. Per the germline V gene, CDR1 is SGHNT and CDR2 is YYREEE (reference sequence). The CDR3 consists of 16 residues. V lost 4 bases, J lost 7 bases, and 14 bases stayed unmatched. The CDR3 DNA follows: TGTGCCAGCAGCACCCGGACAGGGGCTAAGGGGAATGAAGCTTTCTTT. Translating it yields CASSTRTGAKGNEAFF.

This clone came up once. The chain couples TRBV7-8 to TRBJ2-3; TRBD1 agrees at 9 bases. The CDR3 runs 19 residues. With 5 bases clipped from V and 0 bases from J, the junction kept 15 bases outside the gene matches. Per the germline V gene, CDR1 is SGHVS and CDR2 is FQNEAQ. The CDR3 bases are TGTGCCAGCAGCCCCGGACAGGGGAGAAGCGGTACTAGCACAGATACGCAGTATTTT. Protein product: CASSPGQGRSGTSTDTQYF.

This clone was detected only once. This chain links TRBV2 with TRBJ2-5; 7 bases are a match to TRBD1. The length of the CDR3 is 14 residues. CDR1 and CDR2 from the germline V gene are SNHLY and FYNNEI. Trimming cost V 5 bases and J 3 bases; bases outside gene matches: 6. The CDR3 sequence: CASSRGLGEETQYF. In DNA, the CDR3 is TGTGCCAGCAGTAGGGGGCTCGGTGAAGAGACCCAGTACTTC.

The V gene is TRBV6-1, the J gene TRBJ1-4; TRBD1 matches 11 bases. The CDR3 runs to 16 residues. V gave up 4 bases and J gave up 3 bases; unmatched junction bases: 4. Germline V gives CDR1 MNHNS, CDR2 SASEGT. CDR3 in amino acids: CASSAGQGVANEKLFF. The CDR3 DNA sequence: TGTGCCAGCAGTGCGGGACAGGGGGTAGCTAATGAAAAACTGTTTTTT.

A note on this clone: Germline is not matched at one junction end, which may reflect a read error. The J gene is TRBJ2-6, the V gene TRBV13; TRBD2 might be the D (6 bases). Per the germline V gene, CDR1 is PRHDT and CDR2 is FYEKMQ (reference sequence). CDR3 size: 15 residues. The CDR3 DNA reads as TGTGCCAGCAGTTTAGAGGGAGGTGGGGCCAACGGCCTGACTTTC. Translated: CASSLEGGGANGLTF.

The V and J genes are TRBV6-5 and TRBJ1-2; perhaps TRBD1 as D (5 bases). The germline V and J ends were trimmed by 1 base and 8 bases, with 20 bases remaining between them. The CDR3 has 16 residues. Germline CDR1 reads MNHEY; CDR2 reads SVGAGI. The DNA of the CDR3 is TGTGCCAGCAGTTACTTTTTAGCAGGGAGGAGAGGGGGCTACACCTTC. It encodes CASSYFLAGRRGGYTF.

Concerning this clone: Germline and junction disagree at one end, which may indicate a read error. The chain recombines TRBV5-1 with TRBJ2-4; TRBD1 agrees at 7 bases. CDR3 length equals 18 residues. Germline loops: CDR1 SGHRS, CDR2 YFSETQ. This CDR3 is CASSFGTVHLQAKNSQYF. Here the CDR3 DNA reads TGCGCCAGCAGCTTTGGGACAGTCCACCTCCAAGCCAAAAACAGTCAGTACTTC.

The V call is TRBV5-4, the J call TRBJ1-2; D might be TRBD1 (5 bases). CDR3 size: 14 residues. Germline-derived CDR1 and CDR2 are SGHNT and YYREEE (reference sequence). Trimming pared 2 bases from V and 4 bases from J, leaving 12 bases between. Written as DNA, the CDR3 is TGTGCCAGCAGCTTAGGGGAGGCGCTCTATGGCTACACCTTC. Protein sequence: CASSLGEALYGYTF. The full variable domain, completed using reference TRBV5-4 and TRBJ1-2, is ETGVTQSPTHLIKTRGQQVTLRCSSQSGHNTVSWYQQALGQGPQFIFQYYREEENGRGNFPPRFSGLQFPNYSSELNVNALELDDSALYLCASSLGEALYGYTFGSGTRLTVV.

The chain joins TRBV5-1 to TRBJ2-7, with TRBD1 as a possible D gene (5 bases). V was clipped by 0 bases and J by 4 bases, with 11 bases between them. There are 14 residues in the CDR3. From germline, CDR1 is SGHRS and CDR2 YFSETQ. Here the CDR3 DNA reads TGCGCCAGCAGCTTGGGGCAGGGTGGATACGAGCAGTACTTC. Amino acid sequence: CASSLGQGGYEQYF.

This chain uses TRBV28 with TRBJ1-2; 9 bases map to TRBD1. J was trimmed by 4 bases and V by 3 bases; bases with no gene match: 9. The length of the CDR3 is 16 residues. In germline, CDR1 is MDHEN, CDR2 SYDVKM. In DNA form, the CDR3 reads TGTGCCAGCAGTTTCGGAGGACAGGGGAACTTCTATGGCTACACCTTC. Translation gives CASSFGGQGNFYGYTF.

This sequence joins TRBV5-5 and TRBJ1-6; D may be TRBD1 (6 bases). Per the germline V gene, CDR1 is SGHKS and CDR2 is YYEKEE (reference sequence). This CDR3 contains 14 residues. V was clipped by 6 bases and J by 10 bases, with 17 bases between them. The CDR3 sequence: CASTGVGTKSPLHF. The CDR3 DNA sequence: TGTGCCAGCACCGGGGTCGGGACAAAGTCACCCCTCCACTTT.

This chain uses TRBV7-2 with TRBJ1-1; 8 nucleotides agree with TRBD1. This CDR3 comprises 14 residues. Germline V CDR1 and CDR2: SGHTA, FQGNSA. Trimming removed 5 bases from V and 4 bases from J; junction bases left unmatched: 6. This chain's CDR3 is CASSKTGGITEAFF. CDR3 DNA: TGTGCCAGCAGCAAAACAGGGGGGATCACTGAAGCTTTCTTT. Full variable domain (rest looked up from reference TRBV7-2 and TRBJ1-1): GAGVSQSPSNKVTEKGKDVELRCDPISGHTALYWYRQSLGQGLEFLIYFQGNSAPDKSGLPSDRFSAERTGGSVSTLTIQRTQQEDSAVYLCASSKTGGITEAFFGQGTRLTVV.

The CDR3 loop is CASSGQGGQETQYF. CDR3 in DNA: TGTGCCAGCAGCGGACAGGGGGGACAAGAGACCCAGTACTTC. V gene TRBV9 combines with J gene TRBJ2-5, with 9 bases identical to TRBD1. The V gene end was trimmed by 3 bases and the J gene end by 2 bases; junction bases not matched to a gene: 2. This CDR3 is 14 amino acids long. Germline V lookup: CDR1 SGDLS, CDR2 YYNGEE.

The gene calls are TRBV5-6 and TRBJ1-3, with a weak D call TRBD1 (5 bases). Germline CDR1 SGHDT, CDR2 YYEEEE. With 1 base removed from V and 2 bases from J, the gap between germline ends came to 16 bases. The CDR3 is 17 residues long. The CDR3 DNA is TGTGCCAGCAGCTTGTATCAGGGAGGTCTAACTGGAAACACCATATATTTT. Its protein product is CASSLYQGGLTGNTIYF.

This chain links TRBV13 with TRBJ2-1, with no clear D. The germline V and J ends were trimmed by 3 bases and 2 bases, with 8 bases remaining between them. CDR1 and CDR2 (germline): PRHDT, FYEKMQ (reference sequence). The CDR3 runs to 14 residues. The CDR3 sequence is CASSLGLAYNEQFF. The CDR3 DNA sequence: TGTGCCAGCAGCTTGGGCTTAGCCTACAATGAGCAGTTCTTC.

The CDR3 DNA follows: TGTGCCAGCAGTAGGGGACATGAGAACACTGAAGCTTTCTTT. Protein sequence: CASSRGHENTEAFF. The chain links TRBV6-1 to TRBJ1-1; possible D gene TRBD1, 6 bases. V lost 5 bases and J lost 1, with 11 bases in between. CDR3 length: 14 residues. Germline lookup yields CDR1 MNHNS and CDR2 SASEGT.

The chain couples TRBV11-2 to TRBJ2-5; perhaps TRBD2 as D (5 bases). Germline V gene sequence: CDR1 SGHAT, CDR2 FQNNGV. Trimming stripped 4 bases from V and 1 base from J, with 7 bases between. This CDR3 region has 13 residues. The CDR3 here is CASSSGIQETQYF. The CDR3 DNA sequence: TGTGCCAGCAGCTCCGGGATCCAAGAGACCCAGTACTTC.

The chain carries TRBV4-3 and TRBJ2-1, with D maybe TRBD1 (5 bases). The CDR3 has 13 amino acids. The germline V gene has CDR1 LGHNA and CDR2 YSLEER. V shed 5 bases and J shed 8 bases, with 13 bases lying between them. The DNA of the CDR3 is TGCGCCAGCAGCTCAGTAGGGGTTTATGAGCAGTTCTTC. Translating it yields CASSSVGVYEQFF.

The rearrangement joins TRBV7-8 to TRBJ2-7; 12 nucleotides match TRBD2. The CDR3 loop spans 15 amino acids. Germline-derived CDR1 and CDR2 are SGHVS and FQNEAQ. V dropped 5 bases and J dropped 0; count of bases not matched to a gene: 2. The CDR3 reads CASSLTSGGSYEQYF. The CDR3 coding sequence is TGTGCCAGCAGCCTGACTAGCGGGGGCTCCTACGAGCAGTACTTC.

V and J are TRBV5-4 and TRBJ2-5; D may be TRBD2 (6 bases). The better agreement between TRBJ2-7 and the DNA end casts doubt on the J call. Per germline, CDR1 SGHNT and CDR2 YYREEE (reference sequence). The CDR3 totals 14 residues. The CDR3, as DNA: TGTGCCAGCAGCCGGCCAGGAGGGCGGGACGAGCAGTACTTC. It encodes CASSRPGGRDEQYF.

The CDR3 nucleotides read TGTGCCAGCAGAGCCCGGGACAGGGTGTTTGGCTCTGGGGCCAACGTCCTGACTTTC. Translating it yields CASRARDRVFGSGANVLTF. The genes are TRBV9 and TRBJ2-6; 9 bases map to TRBD1. The CDR3 loop spans 19 amino acids. Germline V gene lookup returns CDR1 SGDLS and CDR2 YYNGEE. Losses at the gene ends were 5 bases for V and 0 bases for J; bases not matched to a gene: 12.